The clone carrying this T cell receptor (beta chain) occurred a few times. Antigen unknown. Germline V gives CDR1 LGHNA, CDR2 YSLEER. V lost 1 base, J lost 4 bases, and 15 bases lay in between. The CDR3 has 16 amino acids. A universal primer site came from template switching; cDNA carried unique molecular identifiers. MiXCR was run by TCRdb on the 5' RACE reads, yielding one entry per CDR3 protein. The table has some 460,000 distinct CDR3 sequences, 13% to 15% seen once. This sample is part of a study of identical twins. Study-wide findings and caveats: Where beta out-of-frame sequences were concerned, excess twin sharing was weaker.

The data also belong to a second study, concerning yellow fever vaccine responses in identical twins.

Sequencing input: CD4+ T cells sorted from blood. This sequence joins TRBV4-3 and TRBJ2-3; TRBD1 is a possible D gene (6 bases). This clonotype originated in a woman aged 18-29 years in good health. The CDR3 sequence is CASSQAGGPGADTQYF. The CDR3 DNA reads as TGCGCCAGCAGCCAAGCTGGGGGACCAGGGGCAGATACGCAGTATTTT.